Each of the 8 T cell receptor beta chains below was sequenced from the same sample in a study of regulatory T cells in long-lasting Graves disease. Combining iRepertoire HTBI primers with Arm-PCR of CDR3 regions, the authors built TCR beta libraries. TCRdb reprocessed the multiplex PCR reads via MiXCR and lists one record per CDR3 protein. The sample includes approximately 400,000 distinct CDR3 sequences, under 15% of them seen just once. The time point is: newly diagnosed GD, antithyroid drugs for less than 3 months. The TCR library was made from RNA extracted from PBMCs. These records were also assigned to another study, of T cells in Graves' hyperthyroidism and ophthalmopathy.

Source: peripheral blood mononuclear cells (PBMCs), taken at new diagnosis, from a patient treated with antithyroid drugs. The receptors derive from a woman aged 30 to 39 with Graves disease.

This clonotype was found many times. The chain has TRBV18 and TRBJ2-5; perhaps TRBD1 as D (5 bases). From germline, CDR1 is KGHSH and CDR2 LQKENI. The CDR3 length is 16 residues. Trimming took 0 bases from V and 1 from J, leaving 12 bases between them. The CDR3 sequence: CASSPPQGLTQETQYF. The DNA for the CDR3 is TGTGCCAGCTCACCACCTCAGGGCCTAACCCAAGAGACCCAGTACTTC.

This clonotype was detected ten times or more. The chain combines TRBV27 with TRBJ1-5, with D possibly being TRBD1 (6 bases). Trimming shortened V by 8 bases and J by 6 bases, and 17 bases separated the two germline ends. CDR1 MNHEY and CDR2 SMNVEV come from the germline V gene (reference sequence). The length of the CDR3 is 14 residues. The CDR3 coding sequence is TGTGCCAGCGCCCCGGGGGGGGCTAGTCAGCCCCAGCATTTT. This translates into CASAPGGASQPQHF.

This clonotype was counted at least ten times. The rearrangement joins TRBV6-5 to TRBJ1-5; D not resolved. Germline V CDR1 and CDR2: MNHEY, SVGAGI. Trimming stripped 0 bases from V and 5 bases from J, with 14 bases between. The CDR3 has 16 residues. CDR3 loop: CASSYSFRTPDQPQHF. CDR3 nucleotide sequence: TGTGCCAGCAGTTACTCGTTTCGGACGCCCGATCAGCCCCAGCATTTT.

There are many counts of this clonotype. The chain couples TRBV2 to TRBJ1-5, with D possibly being TRBD1 (6 bases). Germline V gene lookup returns CDR1 SNHLY and CDR2 FYNNEI. Trimming took 2 bases from V and 5 from J, leaving 13 bases between them. The CDR3 consists of 15 residues. The CDR3 DNA sequence: TGTGCCAGCAGTGAATTTGGGGGCGCGGATCAGCCCCAGCATTTT. This translates into CASSEFGGADQPQHF.

This clonotype was counted ten times or more. The chain is built from TRBV11-3 and TRBJ2-1; the D gene is possibly TRBD1 (6 bases). The germline V gene has CDR1 SGHNT and CDR2 YENEEA. The CDR3 is 15 residues long. The V end was cut by 5 bases, the J end by 12 bases, with 23 bases between. The CDR3 loop reads CASSPRQARLQGQFF. CDR3 coding DNA: TGTGCCAGCAGCCCTAGACAGGCGCGACTACAAGGGCAGTTCTTC.

This clonotype was recorded at least ten times. This sequence joins TRBV7-9 and TRBJ1-1; weak D call: TRBD1 (6 bases). The CDR3 runs 13 residues. Looked up from germline, CDR1 is SEHNR and CDR2 is FQNEAQ (reference sequence). V lost 6 bases and J 1 base, leaving 9 bases between the germline ends. The CDR3: CASRRQANTEAFF. As DNA, the CDR3 is TGTGCCAGCAGGAGACAGGCGAACACTGAAGCTTTCTTT.

This clonotype came up many times. The genes are TRBV18 and TRBJ2-2, with 12 bases aligning to TRBD2. The CDR3 is made up of 15 amino acids. V was clipped by 8 bases and J by 4 bases; unmatched bases: 5. Germline-derived CDR1 and CDR2 are KGHSH and LQKENI. The CDR3 DNA follows: TGTGCCAGCAGTCGGACTAGCGGGACCACCGGGGAGCTGTTTTTT. Translation gives CASSRTSGTTGELFF.

V usage is TRBV24-1 and J usage is TRBJ2-1, with 13 bases identical to TRBD2. J lost 5 bases, V lost 3 bases, and 12 bases had no gene match. From germline, CDR1 is KGHDR and CDR2 SFDVKD. The CDR3 is made up of 19 amino acids. The CDR3 region is CATSDILAGGPGGHNEQFF. Written as DNA, the CDR3 is TGTGCCACCAGTGATATACTAGCGGGAGGGCCGGGCGGCCACAATGAGCAGTTCTTC.